The 5 T cell receptor beta chains below come from one sample, sequenced in a study of T-cell memory formation after mild COVID-19. One entry per CDR3 protein results from TCRdb running MiXCR on the 5' RACE reads. Of about 60,000 distinct CDR3 sequences detected, about 12% appear once; the ten largest clones hold around a quarter. The sample comprised PBMCs or a T cell subset sorted from them (not recorded which). These receptors all come from a man between 18 and 29 years old who had mild COVID-19 (a few samples of this study predate the infection). Cell type and time point are not known.

This clonotype was picked up a small number of times. The V and J genes are TRBV9 and TRBJ1-6; D remains unclear. Trimming took 2 bases from V and 8 from J, leaving 11 bases between them. CDR3 length: 14 amino acids. Germline V gives CDR1 SGDLS, CDR2 YYNGEE. The CDR3 DNA reads TGTGCCAGCAGCGTTGACCCCCTATATTCACCCCTCCACTTT. It specifies CASSVDPLYSPLHF.

This clonotype was observed at least ten times. J is TRBJ2-3 and V is TRBV7-3, with 8 positions matching TRBD2. Germline CDR1 reads SGHTA; CDR2 reads FQGTGA. V lost 3 bases to trimming and J lost 6 bases; unmatched junction nucleotides: 2. This CDR3 region has 13 residues. CDR3 sequence reads: CASSFGGADTQYF. The CDR3 nucleotides read TGTGCCAGCAGCTTCGGGGGGGCGGATACGCAGTATTTT.

The chain links TRBV5-1 to TRBJ2-1; tentatively, D is TRBD2 (7 bases). The germline V and J ends were trimmed by 2 bases and 12 bases, with 21 bases remaining between them. Germline V CDR1 and CDR2: SGHRS, YFSETQ. CDR3 size: 15 residues. This CDR3 reads CASSFGQTSPARQFF. Written as DNA, the CDR3 is TGCGCCAGCAGCTTCGGACAGACTAGCCCTGCTAGGCAGTTCTTC.

The chain couples TRBV3-1 to TRBJ2-2; D gene unclear. Germline V gives CDR1 LGHDT, CDR2 YNNKEL (reference sequence). Trimming stripped 3 bases from V and 7 bases from J, with 12 bases between. The CDR3 length is 14 residues. The CDR3 coding sequence is TGTGCCAGCAGCCAGGGATTCGATCGCGGGGAGCTGTTTTTT. This translates into CASSQGFDRGELFF. Filled out from reference TRBV3-1 and TRBJ2-2, the complete variable domain reads DTAVSQTPKYLVTQMGNDKSIKCEQNLGHDTMYWYKQDSKKFLKIMFSYNNKELIINETVPNRFSPKSPDKAHLNLHINSLELGDSAVYFCASSQGFDRGELFFGEGSRLTVL.

With regard to this clonotype: The junction shows a germline mismatch at one end, possibly a read error. The gene calls are TRBV7-7 and TRBJ2-5; 7 bases are shared with TRBD2. Germline-derived CDR1 and CDR2 are SSHAT and FNYEAQ (reference sequence). The CDR3 sequence is 15 residues long. CDR3 nucleotides: TGTGCTAGCAGCCCCCGGTGGGGGGGGCAAGAGACCCAGTACTTC. Translated, it gives CASSPRWGGQETQYF.